This is a list of T cell receptor beta chains from one sample in a study of T cells in localized non-small cell lung cancer. Sequenced by immunoSEQ multiplex PCR; TCRdb stores in-frame clones only, minus some. The sample contains about 78,000 clones, 84% of which appear only once. Sequences were derived from peripheral blood, sampled before any cancer treatment. Receptor source: a man aged 40 to 70 with stage I lung adenocarcinoma. Both conserved end residues are part of each CDR3. The D gene is left open where the match is weak. Not all rows give a size; the values are once, few, many and, for expanded clones, a class.

V gene	D gene	J gene	clone size	CDR3 DNA	CDR3 protein
TRBV6-1	TRBD1	TRBJ2-7	NA	TGTGCCAGCCGGGACAGCCCCTACGAGCAGTACTTC	CASRDSPYEQYF
TRBV18	NA	TRBJ2-5	NA	TGTGCCAGCTCCCCGGGGTTCGGCACGGAGACCCAGTACTTC	CASSPGFGTETQYF
TRBV5-6	NA	TRBJ2-7	once	TGTGCCAGCAGCCGTAAGACAGCTTACGAGCAGTACTTC	CASSRKTAYEQYF
TRBV6-1	NA	TRBJ2-7	NA	TGTGCCAGCAGTGAACTGAGTAGGGGCTTTAACGAGCAGTACTTC	CASSELSRGFNEQYF
TRBV7-9	NA	TRBJ1-3	NA	TGTGCCAGCAGCTTAGCGGGGACGGGGGCTCGTGGAAACACCATATATTTT	CASSLAGTGARGNTIYF
TRBV19	TRBD1	TRBJ1-1	NA	TGTGCCAGTAGTCGGGACAGGCGACCTCTGAACACTGAAGCTTTCTTT	CASSRDRRPLNTEAFF
TRBV5-8	NA	TRBJ1-1	NA	TGTGCCAGCAGCCCGTACTGGCCGAAGGCTGAAGCTTTCTTT	CASSPYWPKAEAFF
TRBV9	TRBD1	TRBJ1-5	NA	TGTGCCAGCAGCGCGGGGACAGGGCAAGGTCAGCCCCAGCATTTT	CASSAGTGQGQPQHF
TRBV6-1	TRBD1	TRBJ1-2	once	TGTGCCAGCAGTGAAGCGAGTACAGGGGGTTTCTATGGCTACACCTTC	CASSEASTGGFYGYTF
TRBV5-1	NA	TRBJ2-1	NA	TGCGCCAGCAGCCACGAAGGGACTGTCCCGGGTGAGCAGTTCTTC	CASSHEGTVPGEQFF
TRBV28	NA	TRBJ2-1	few	TGTGCCAGCAGTTTCCAGGGTAGATCCTACAATGAGCAGTTCTTC	CASSFQGRSYNEQFF
TRBV7-2	NA	TRBJ2-5	NA	TGTGCCAGCAGCTTAGCGCTTGATGCGACCCAGTACTTC	CASSLALDATQYF
TRBV14	NA	TRBJ2-1	NA	TGTGCCAGCAGCCAAGGACAATTCCCCTCCTACAATGAGCAGTTCTTC	CASSQGQFPSYNEQFF
TRBV10-3	NA	TRBJ2-7	NA	TGTGCCATCAGCGCGGGTCTAACGGGCGAGCAGTACTTC	CAISAGLTGEQYF
TRBV6-1	NA	TRBJ2-7	NA	TGTGCCAGCAGTGGGGGGGCCCTCCACTACGAGCAGTACTTC	CASSGGALHYEQYF
TRBV5-6	TRBD1	TRBJ1-6	few	TGTGCCAGCAGCCCTCTGACAGGGGGAATTTCACCCCTCCACTTT	CASSPLTGGISPLHF
TRBV6-6	NA	TRBJ1-1	NA	TGTGCCAGCAGATGGGACGGGGACCTCTCGGAAGCTTTCTTT	CASRWDGDLSEAFF
TRBV4-1	TRBD1	TRBJ1-5	once	TGCGCCAGCAGCCAAGATGGGGGGACAGGGGGCTGGAGTCAGCCCCAGCATTTT	CASSQDGGTGGWSQPQHF
TRBV27	NA	TRBJ2-2	NA	TGTGCCAGCAGTTACCTGAGGGACACCGGGGAGCTGTTTTTT	CASSYLRDTGELFF
TRBV7-9	NA	TRBJ1-5	NA	TGTGCCAGCAGCTTAGAGGGGCGGGGCAATCAGCCCCAGCATTTT	CASSLEGRGNQPQHF
TRBV2	TRBD1	TRBJ2-3	NA	TGTGCCAGCAGGGCAGGACAGGGGCGGGACACAGATACGCAGTATTTT	CASRAGQGRDTDTQYF
TRBV7-6	TRBD1	TRBJ2-7	NA	TGTGCCAGCAGCCGGGACAGGGTGGGTGAGCAGTACTTC	CASSRDRVGEQYF
TRBV7-9	TRBD1	TRBJ1-1	NA	TGTGCCAGCAGCCACAGGACAGGTCGAGCCGCGGGCACTGAAGCTTTCTTT	CASSHRTGRAAGTEAFF
TRBV7-8	NA	TRBJ2-5	once	TGTGCCAGCAGCCGGGATTCCGTTGTTTGGGAGACCCAGTACTTC	CASSRDSVVWETQYF
TRBV9	TRBD1	TRBJ1-5	NA	TGTGCCAGCAGCGTGGCAGGGGGCACCCAGCCCCAGCATTTT	CASSVAGGTQPQHF
TRBV29-1	NA	TRBJ1-1	NA	TGCAGCGTGGGGGGGAGCAAGATCTCTGAAGCTTTCTTT	CSVGGSKISEAFF
TRBV11-3	TRBD2	TRBJ2-7	NA	TGTGCCAGCAGCGCGGCAGGCCCTAGCGGGACCACCTACGAGCAGTACTTC	CASSAAGPSGTTYEQYF
TRBV7-2	NA	TRBJ2-2	NA	TGTGCCAGCAGCTCCGTTGGCACCGGGGAGCTGTTTTTT	CASSSVGTGELFF
TRBV21-1	NA	TRBJ2-7	NA	TGTGCCAGCAGCCAGGCGAGGGCCCGCTACGAGCAGTACTTC	CASSQARARYEQYF
TRBV29-1	TRBD1	TRBJ1-5	once	TGCAGCCTTGACCTGCTGGGACAGTCCTATAATCAGCCCCAGCATTTT	CSLDLLGQSYNQPQHF
TRBV5-1	NA	TRBJ2-5	once	TGCGCCAGCAGCCGTTCAAGGGGTGAAGAGACCCAGTACTTC	CASSRSRGEETQYF
TRBV2	TRBD1	TRBJ2-2	once	TGTGCCAGCAGTGAAGCGGAAACCGGGACAGGAGGAACCGGGGAGCTGTTTTTT	CASSEAETGTGGTGELFF
TRBV7-9	NA	TRBJ2-6	NA	TGTGCCAGCGACTTCGTGGCCAACGTCCTGACTTTC	CASDFVANVLTF
TRBV29-1	NA	TRBJ2-4	NA	TGCAGCGTTGGCCTTGAAACCATTCAGTACTTC	CSVGLETIQYF
TRBV7-9	TRBD1	TRBJ2-3	NA	TGTGCCAGCAGCGCGGGACAGGGGGTAAGAGATACGCAGTATTTT	CASSAGQGVRDTQYF
TRBV23-1	NA	TRBJ1-1	NA	TGCGCCAGCAGTCAAGGAGCGCGCAGGCACACTGAAGCTTTCTTT	CASSQGARRHTEAFF
TRBV28	TRBD1	TRBJ2-3	NA	TGTGCCAGCAGTTTGCCGGGACAGGGAGATACGCAGTATTTT	CASSLPGQGDTQYF
TRBV28	NA	TRBJ1-2	NA	TGTGCCAGCAGTCCGACCCATACGGCTGGCTATGGCTACACCTTC	CASSPTHTAGYGYTF
TRBV27	TRBD1	TRBJ1-1	NA	TGTGCCAGCAGTGTACCCGGGACAGCGAACACTGAAGCTTTCTTT	CASSVPGTANTEAFF
TRBV7-2	NA	TRBJ2-7	NA	TGTGCCAGCAGCTTAGATTCGGGGGACTACGAGCAGTACTTC	CASSLDSGDYEQYF
TRBV27	TRBD2	TRBJ2-1	few	TGTGCCAGCAGAGGACTAGCGGGAGGGGGGAATGAGCAGTTCTTC	CASRGLAGGGNEQFF
TRBV9	NA	TRBJ2-3	NA	TGTGCCAGCAGCGTAGGGGTAGGGAGCACAGATACGCAGTATTTT	CASSVGVGSTDTQYF
TRBV28	TRBD2	TRBJ2-7	NA	TGTGCCAGCAGCCCTTATTTGGGGGGGAGGGCCTACGAGCAGTACTTC	CASSPYLGGRAYEQYF
TRBV4-3	NA	TRBJ1-2	few	TGCGCCAGCAGCCTTCGAACGGCAGGGCTTGGATATGGCTACACCTTC	CASSLRTAGLGYGYTF
TRBV5-6	NA	TRBJ2-1	NA	TGTGCCAGCAGCTTGGAAATTCGTAGGAGACAGACCCTACACTATGAGCAGTTCTTC	CASSLEIRRRQTLHYEQFF
TRBV10-1	NA	TRBJ1-4	NA	TGCGCCAGCAGTGAGTCGCTACATGAAAAACTGTTTTTT	CASSESLHEKLFF
TRBV7-9	NA	TRBJ2-2	NA	TGTGCCAGCAGCTTAACTGACACCGGGCCACTCCCAACCGGGGAGCTGTTTTTT	CASSLTDTGPLPTGELFF
TRBV5-8	NA	TRBJ2-5	NA	TGTGCCAGCAGCCCTGGACAGTCTAAGCTACAAGAGACCCAGTACTTC	CASSPGQSKLQETQYF
TRBV14	NA	TRBJ2-7	NA	TGTGCCAGCGCCCGGGGCGGACTAAACTACGAGCAGTACTTC	CASARGGLNYEQYF
TRBV5-4	TRBD2	TRBJ2-3	NA	TGTGCCAGCAGCTTGGCCTCGGGGGAGCGGGGGGGCCGAACTTATACGCAGTATTTT	CASSLASGERGGRTYTQYF
TRBV4-1	NA	TRBJ1-1	NA	TGCGCCAGCAGCCAAGAATCGGCGGACAGACTGAAGGCTTTCTTT	CASSQESADRLKAFF
TRBV11-3	TRBD2	TRBJ2-1	NA	TGTGCCAGCAGCGGAAAAGCGGGACCGATGAATGAGCAGTTCTTC	CASSGKAGPMNEQFF
TRBV9	TRBD1	TRBJ2-3	NA	TGTGCCAGCAGCGTAGCTTTCTGGACAGGGGTTAGCACAGATACGCAGTATTTT	CASSVAFWTGVSTDTQYF
TRBV5-6	NA	TRBJ1-1	NA	TGTGCCAGCAGCTTGACCCCTAACCCAACAGGATCTGAAGCTTTCTTT	CASSLTPNPTGSEAFF
TRBV30	TRBD1	TRBJ2-7	NA	TGTGCCTGGAGTGTACAGGGGGGCCCCTACGAGCAGTACTTC	CAWSVQGGPYEQYF